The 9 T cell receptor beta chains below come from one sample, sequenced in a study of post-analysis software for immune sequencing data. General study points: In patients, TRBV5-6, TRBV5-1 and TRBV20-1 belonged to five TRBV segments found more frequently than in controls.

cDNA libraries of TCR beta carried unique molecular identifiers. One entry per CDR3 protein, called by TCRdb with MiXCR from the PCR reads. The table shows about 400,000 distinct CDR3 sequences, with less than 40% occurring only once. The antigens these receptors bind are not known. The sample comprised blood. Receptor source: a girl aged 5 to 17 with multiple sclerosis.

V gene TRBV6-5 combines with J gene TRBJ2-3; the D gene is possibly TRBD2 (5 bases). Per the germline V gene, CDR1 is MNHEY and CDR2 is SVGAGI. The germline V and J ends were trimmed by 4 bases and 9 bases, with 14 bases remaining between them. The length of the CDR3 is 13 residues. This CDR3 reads CASSSSAGRTQYF. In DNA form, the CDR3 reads TGTGCCAGCAGTTCCTCTGCGGGTAGGACGCAGTATTTT.

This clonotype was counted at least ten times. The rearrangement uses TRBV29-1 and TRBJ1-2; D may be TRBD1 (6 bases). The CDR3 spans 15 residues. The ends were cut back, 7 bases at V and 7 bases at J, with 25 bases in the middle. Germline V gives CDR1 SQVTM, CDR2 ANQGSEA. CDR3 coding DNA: TGCAGCGCCCCAAAGGGCACAGGGCTTGTAAGTGGCTACACCTTC. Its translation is CSAPKGTGLVSGYTF. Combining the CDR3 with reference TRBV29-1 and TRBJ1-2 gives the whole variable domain SAVISQKPSRDICQRGTSLTIQCQVDSQVTMMFWYRQQPGQSLTLIATANQGSEATYESGFVIDKFPISRPNLTFSTLTVSNMSPEDSSIYLCSAPKGTGLVSGYTFGSGTRLTVV.

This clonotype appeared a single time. DNA of the CDR3: TGTGCCAGCAGTTTATGGAGCCTAGCGGGGGGGCCCCGCACAGATACGCAGTATTTT. It codes for CASSLWSLAGGPRTDTQYF. The rearrangement joins TRBV12-3 or TRBV12-4 to TRBJ2-3, with 12 bases matching TRBD2. The junction had 10 bases not matched to a gene; V was cut back by 2 bases and J by 1 base. The CDR3 totals 19 residues.

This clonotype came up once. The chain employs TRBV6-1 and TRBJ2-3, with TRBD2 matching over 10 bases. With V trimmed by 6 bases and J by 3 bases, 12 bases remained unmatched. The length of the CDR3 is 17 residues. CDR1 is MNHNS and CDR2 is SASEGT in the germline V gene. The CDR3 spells CASRDQSGGGSTDTQYF. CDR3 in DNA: TGTGCCAGCAGGGACCAAAGCGGGGGGGGTTCTACAGATACGCAGTATTTT.

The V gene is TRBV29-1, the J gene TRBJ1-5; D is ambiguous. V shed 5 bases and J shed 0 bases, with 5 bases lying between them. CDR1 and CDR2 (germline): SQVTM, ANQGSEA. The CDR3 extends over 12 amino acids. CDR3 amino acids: CSVKDSNQPQHF. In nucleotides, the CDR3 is TGCAGCGTTAAGGATAGCAATCAGCCCCAGCATTTT.

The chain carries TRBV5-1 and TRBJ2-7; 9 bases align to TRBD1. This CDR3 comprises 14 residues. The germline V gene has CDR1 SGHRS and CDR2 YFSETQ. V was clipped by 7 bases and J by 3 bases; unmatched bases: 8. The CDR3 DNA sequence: TGCGCCAGCGGCTCCGGGACAGGGCTCTACGAGCAGTACTTC. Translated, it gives CASGSGTGLYEQYF.

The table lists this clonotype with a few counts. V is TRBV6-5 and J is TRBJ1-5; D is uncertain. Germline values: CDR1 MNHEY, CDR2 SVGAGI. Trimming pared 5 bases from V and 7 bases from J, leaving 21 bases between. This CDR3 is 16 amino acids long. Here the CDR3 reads CASSPLMPTDEQPQHF. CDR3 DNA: TGTGCCAGCAGTCCCCTAATGCCAACAGATGAACAGCCCCAGCATTTT.

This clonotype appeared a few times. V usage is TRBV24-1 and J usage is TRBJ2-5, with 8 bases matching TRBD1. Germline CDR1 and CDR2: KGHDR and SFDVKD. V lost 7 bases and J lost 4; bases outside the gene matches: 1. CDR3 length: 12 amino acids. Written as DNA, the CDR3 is TGTGCCACCAGAGACAGGGGAGAGACCCAGTACTTC. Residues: CATRDRGETQYF.

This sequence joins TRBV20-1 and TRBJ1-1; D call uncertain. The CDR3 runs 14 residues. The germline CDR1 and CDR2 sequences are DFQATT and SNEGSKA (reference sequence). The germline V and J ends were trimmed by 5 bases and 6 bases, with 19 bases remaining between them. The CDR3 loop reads CSAHLRGVKAEAFF. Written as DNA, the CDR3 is TGCAGTGCTCACCTGCGGGGTGTGAAGGCTGAAGCTTTCTTT.